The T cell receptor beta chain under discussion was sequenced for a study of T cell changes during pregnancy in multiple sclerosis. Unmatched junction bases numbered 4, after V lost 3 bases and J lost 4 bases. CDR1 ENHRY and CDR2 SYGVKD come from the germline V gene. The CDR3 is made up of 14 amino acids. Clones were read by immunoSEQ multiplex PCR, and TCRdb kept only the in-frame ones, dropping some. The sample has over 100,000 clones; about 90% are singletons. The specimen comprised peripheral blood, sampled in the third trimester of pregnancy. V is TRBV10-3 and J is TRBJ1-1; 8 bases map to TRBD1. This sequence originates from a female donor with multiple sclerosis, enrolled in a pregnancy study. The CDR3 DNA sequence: TGTGCCATCAGTGAAGGACAGGGAGGCACTGAAGCTTTCTTT. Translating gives CAISEGQGGTEAFF.